Each of the 14 T cell receptor beta chains below was sequenced from the same sample in a study of T cells in Graves' hyperthyroidism and ophthalmopathy. From RNA transcripts, TCR beta CDR3 regions were amplified. The HTBI primer set drove a first-round RT-PCR of the TCR CDR3. Using its own MiXCR run on the multiplex PCR reads, TCRdb lists one record per CDR3 protein. Of around 660,000 distinct CDR3 sequences in the sample, 45% are singletons; the top ten hold more than 7%. The sample consisted of peripheral blood or thyroid tissue (not recorded which). These receptor sequences come from an adult man with Graves' disease, either hyperthyroidism or ophthalmopathy (not recorded which).

This clonotype was observed at least ten times. The chain joins TRBV2 to TRBJ1-2, with unresolved D. Germline loops: CDR1 SNHLY, CDR2 FYNNEI. The CDR3 covers 13 residues. Trimming left V 3 bases short and J 5 bases short, with 10 bases between. As DNA, the CDR3 is TGTGCCAGCAGTGACGGCAGAGATTATGGCTACACCTTC. Encoded protein: CASSDGRDYGYTF.

Regarding this clonotype: Likely a read error: the CDR3 ends without its conserved phenylalanine or tryptophan. The DNA is left out, because the CDR3 cannot be placed on it with certainty; the CDR3 is given as TCRdb lists it. The rearrangement uses TRBV7-9 and TRBJ2-7; the table calls TRBD1, which could not be checked here. Germline loops: CDR1 SEHNR, CDR2 FQNEAQ (reference sequence). The CDR3 is 10 residues long, counting both termini. Here the CDR3 reads CASRTGGGTS.

Turning to this clonotype: This may stem from a read error, because a much larger clone lies one nucleotide away. CDR3 sequence reads: CASSVGDGRTNEQFF. CDR3 in DNA: TGTGCCAGCAGTGTGGGGGACGGGAGGACTAATGAGCAGTTCTTC. The chain employs TRBV6-1 and TRBJ2-5, with 7 bases matching TRBD2. The J call may be in error: the DNA end matches TRBJ2-1 better. This CDR3 has 15 amino acids. From germline, CDR1 is MNHNS and CDR2 SASEGT.

On this clonotype itself: The conserved closing phenylalanine or tryptophan is absent in this CDR3, likely reflecting a read error. The DNA is left out, because the CDR3 cannot be placed on it with certainty; the CDR3 is given as TCRdb lists it. The chain couples TRBV20-1 to TRBJ1-4; no check of the table's D call, TRBD1, against the DNA was made. The CDR3 length equals 9 residues, ends included. Germline assignment: CDR1 DFQATT and CDR2 SNEGSKA (reference sequence). CDR3 residues: CSATTGTRD.

The chain is built from TRBV7-9 and TRBJ2-7; D may be TRBD2 (5 bases). CDR1 SEHNR and CDR2 FQNEAQ come from the germline V gene (reference sequence). Trimming took 1 base from V and 4 from J, leaving 17 bases between them. The CDR3 spans 16 residues. The DNA for the CDR3 is TGTGCCAGCAGCTTAGAGGGCCCGGGAAGTCCTTACGAGCAGTACTTC. It encodes CASSLEGPGSPYEQYF.

This clonotype was detected many times. The rearrangement links TRBV29-1 to TRBJ1-1; D remains unclear. Germline V gene lookup returns CDR1 SQVTM and CDR2 ANQGSEA. The CDR3 has 13 amino acids. V shed 0 bases and J shed 1 base, with 6 bases lying between them. The CDR3 loop is CSVEDPRNTEAFF. CDR3 DNA: TGCAGCGTTGAAGATCCCCGGAACACTGAAGCTTTCTTT.

V and J are TRBV7-2 and TRBJ2-7; 15 bases line up with TRBD2. The germline V gene has CDR1 SGHTA and CDR2 FQGNSA. The junction had 5 bases not matched to a gene; V was cut back by 5 bases and J by 9 bases. The CDR3 loop spans 14 amino acids. DNA for the CDR3: TGTGCCAGCAGCCAAGGGACTAGCGGGAGGTGGCAGTACTTC. This sequence encodes CASSQGTSGRWQYF.

This sequence joins TRBV7-6 and TRBJ2-7; 9 bases map to TRBD1. The germline V gene has CDR1 SGHVS and CDR2 FNYEAQ. The V segment lost 5 bases and the J segment 5 bases; nucleotides outside the gene matches: 1. This CDR3 region has 12 residues. The CDR3 sequence is CASSDRGNEQYF. For the CDR3, the DNA is TGTGCCAGCAGCGACAGGGGGAACGAGCAGTACTTC.

This clonotype was seen at least ten times. The chain combines TRBV2 with TRBJ1-5; unclear D gene. This CDR3 is 14 amino acids long. From germline, CDR1 is SNHLY and CDR2 FYNNEI. The ends were cut back, 4 bases at V and 3 bases at J, with 10 bases in the middle. CDR3 region: CASSVEGINQPQHF. The CDR3, as DNA: TGTGCCAGCAGTGTCGAGGGCATCAATCAGCCCCAGCATTTT.

The J gene is TRBJ2-2, the V gene TRBV29-1; D remains unclear. This CDR3 has 11 residues. Germline CDR1 is SQVTM and CDR2 is ANQGSEA. Trimming shortened V by 1 base and J by 9 bases, and 6 bases separated the two germline ends. The CDR3 coding sequence is TGCAGCGTTGAAGTTGTGAGGGAGCTGTTTTTT. This gives the protein CSVEVVRELFF.

The table lists this clonotype with a count of one. The J gene is TRBJ2-7, the V gene TRBV7-3, with 11 positions matching TRBD1. Unmatched junction bases numbered 9, after V lost 5 bases and J lost 6 bases. Germline-derived CDR1 and CDR2 are SGHTA and FQGTGA. The CDR3 contains 15 residues. CDR3 protein: CASSQPGQGVVEQYF. The CDR3 nucleotides read TGTGCCAGCAGCCAACCGGGACAGGGGGTCGTCGAGCAGTACTTC.

On this clonotype: The junction shows a germline mismatch at one end, possibly a read error. The chain combines TRBV10-3 with TRBJ1-5; perhaps TRBD1 as D (5 bases). The germline V gene encodes CDR1 ENHRY and CDR2 SYGVKD. The CDR3 spans 15 residues. CDR3 coding DNA: TGTGCCAGCAGTGAACGAGTGACAGCACAACAGCCCCAGCATTTT. Translating gives CASSERVTAQQPQHF.

V usage is TRBV9 and J usage is TRBJ1-4, with 7 bases aligning to TRBD1. CDR1 is SGDLS, CDR2 YYNGEE, per germline. V was clipped by 4 bases and J by 4 bases; unmatched bases: 10. This CDR3 is 16 amino acids long. The DNA of the CDR3 is TGTGCCAGCAGCCGGGGAGTGGGGACAGATAATGAAAAACTGTTTTTT. It specifies CASSRGVGTDNEKLFF.

This chain uses TRBV12-3 or TRBV12-4 with TRBJ1-5; the D is unclear. The CDR3 has 14 amino acids. Trimming removed 3 bases from V and 5 bases from J, with 11 bases in between. The CDR3 sequence: CASSFGQSHQPQHF. The DNA of the CDR3 is TGTGCCAGCAGTTTCGGTCAGTCCCATCAGCCCCAGCATTTT.